The present entry profiles one TCR beta chain with its context. Single viable CD3+CD4+CD8-CD45RO+ cells were sorted as the memory CD4+ T cells. The CDR3 covers 15 residues. Germline-derived CDR1 and CDR2 are MDHEN and SYDVKM. V lost 1 base, J lost 0 bases, and 7 bases lay in between. Measured with immunoSEQ multiplex PCR; TCRdb has only the in-frame clones, and not every one. The top ten hold around 3.6% of the sample, which has about 92,000 clones, roughly 80% seen once. The record originates from a study of memory CD4+ T cells and cytomegalovirus serostatus. The specimen was memory CD4+ T cells from blood. The sequence derives from an adult in good health and CMV-seropositive. The chain uses TRBV28 and TRBJ1-3; D not resolved. The CDR3 DNA follows: TGTGCCAGCAGTTTATCCAAGAGCTCTGGAAACACCATATATTTT. Protein: CASSLSKSSGNTIYF.